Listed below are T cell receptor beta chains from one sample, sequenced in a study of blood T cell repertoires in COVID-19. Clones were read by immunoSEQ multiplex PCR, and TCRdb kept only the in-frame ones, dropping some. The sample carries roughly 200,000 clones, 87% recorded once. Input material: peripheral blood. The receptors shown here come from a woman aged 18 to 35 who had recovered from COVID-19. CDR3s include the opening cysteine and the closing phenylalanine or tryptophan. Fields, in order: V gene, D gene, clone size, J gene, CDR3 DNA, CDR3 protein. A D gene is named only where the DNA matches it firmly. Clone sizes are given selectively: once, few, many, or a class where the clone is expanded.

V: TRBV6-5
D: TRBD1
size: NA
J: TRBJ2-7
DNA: TGTGCCAGCAGTTACAGGGGGCAGCCCTACGAGCAGTACTTC
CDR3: CASSYRGQPYEQYF

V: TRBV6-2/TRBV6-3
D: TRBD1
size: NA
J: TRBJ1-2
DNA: TGTGCCAGCAGTGGACAGGGTGATGGCTACACCTTC
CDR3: CASSGQGDGYTF

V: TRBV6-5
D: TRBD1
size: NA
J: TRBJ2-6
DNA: TGTGCCAGCAGTTACTACGGGACAGGGTTGGCCAACGTCCTGACTTTC
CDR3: CASSYYGTGLANVLTF

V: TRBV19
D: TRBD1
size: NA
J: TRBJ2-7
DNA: TGTGCCAGTAGTGGACAGGGGGACGGGCCTGCCCTTTCCTACGAGCAGTACTTC
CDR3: CASSGQGDGPALSYEQYF

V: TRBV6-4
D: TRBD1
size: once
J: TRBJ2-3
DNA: TGTGCCAGCAGTGACTCAGATACGACAGGGGCTCAGTATTTT
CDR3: CASSDSDTTGAQYF

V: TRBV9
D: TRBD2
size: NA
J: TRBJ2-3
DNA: TGTGCCAGCAGCGCCGGACTAGCGGGAGTGATTAGCACAGATACGCAGTATTTT
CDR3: CASSAGLAGVISTDTQYF

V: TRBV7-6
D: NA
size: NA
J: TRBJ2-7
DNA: TGTGCCAGCAGCTTAGGTCCGGGGGAAGGCTCCTACGAGCAGTACTTC
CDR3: CASSLGPGEGSYEQYF

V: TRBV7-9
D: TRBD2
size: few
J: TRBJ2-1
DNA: TGTGCCAGCAGCGAAACACTAGCGAGTGAGCAGTTCTTC
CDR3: CASSETLASEQFF

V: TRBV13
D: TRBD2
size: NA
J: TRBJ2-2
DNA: TGTGCCAGCAGCTCCCGGGACGGGAGGTACGGCGGGGAGCTGTTTTTT
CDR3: CASSSRDGRYGGELFF

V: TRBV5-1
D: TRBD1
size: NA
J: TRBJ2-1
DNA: TGCGCCAGCAGCTTGGAAGACAGGGGGCACTACAATGAGCAGTTCTTC
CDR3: CASSLEDRGHYNEQFF

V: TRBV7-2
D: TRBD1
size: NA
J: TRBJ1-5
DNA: TGTGCCAGCAGCCCCCCCCCGGGACAGGGGAATCAGCCCCAGCATTTT
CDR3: CASSPPPGQGNQPQHF

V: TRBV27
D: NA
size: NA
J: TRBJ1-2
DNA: TGTGCCAGCAGCCCACTCATGAGACAGGTTTCTTCTGGCTACACCTTC
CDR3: CASSPLMRQVSSGYTF

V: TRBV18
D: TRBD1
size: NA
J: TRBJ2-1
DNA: TGTGCCAGCTCACCCGGGACAGGGAGTGGCAATGAGCAGTTCTTC
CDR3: CASSPGTGSGNEQFF

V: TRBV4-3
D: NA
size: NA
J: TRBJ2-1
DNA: TGCGCCAGCAGCCAAGGATTGTTGCGGGGCTCCTACAATGAGCAGTTCTTC
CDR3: CASSQGLLRGSYNEQFF

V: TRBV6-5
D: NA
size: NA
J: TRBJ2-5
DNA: TGTGCCAGCAGTTACGCCAGGTACCAAGAGACCCAGTACTTC
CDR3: CASSYARYQETQYF

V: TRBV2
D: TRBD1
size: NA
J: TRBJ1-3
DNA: TGTGCCAGCAGTGAGGGGACAGGGCGCTTCTACTCTGGAAACACCATATATTTT
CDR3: CASSEGTGRFYSGNTIYF

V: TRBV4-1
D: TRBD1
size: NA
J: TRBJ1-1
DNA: TGCGCCAGCAGCCAAGTGGGACAGGGGGTAGTAAGGGACACTGAAGCTTTCTTT
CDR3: CASSQVGQGVVRDTEAFF

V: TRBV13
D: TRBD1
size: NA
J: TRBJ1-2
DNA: TGTGCCAGCAGCTCAAGGGACAGGGGGCATGGTGGCTACACCTTC
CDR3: CASSSRDRGHGGYTF

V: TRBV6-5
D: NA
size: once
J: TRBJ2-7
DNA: TGTGCCAGCAGTCATCGGGCCGCCACGGGGTACGAGCAGTACTTC
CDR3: CASSHRAATGYEQYF

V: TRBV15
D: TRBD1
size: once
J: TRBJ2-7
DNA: TGTGCCACCAGCACCGACAGGGGGGGTAACGAGCAGTACTTC
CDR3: CATSTDRGGNEQYF

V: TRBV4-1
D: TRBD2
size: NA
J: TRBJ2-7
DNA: TGCGCCAGCAGCCAAGTGGGGCTAGCGGGAGGTGATGACGAGCAGTACTTC
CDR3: CASSQVGLAGGDDEQYF

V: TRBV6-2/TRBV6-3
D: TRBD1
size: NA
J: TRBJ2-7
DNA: TGTGCCAGCAGCCACAGGGGGCTCGAGCAGTACTTC
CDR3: CASSHRGLEQYF

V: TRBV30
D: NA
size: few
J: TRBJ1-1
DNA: TGTGCCTGGAGTCTCAGGAGGATAAACACTGAAGCTTTCTTT
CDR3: CAWSLRRINTEAFF

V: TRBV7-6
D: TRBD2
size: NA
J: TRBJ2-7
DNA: TGTGCCAGCAGCTGGGGACTAGCGGTCGAGCAGTACTTC
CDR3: CASSWGLAVEQYF

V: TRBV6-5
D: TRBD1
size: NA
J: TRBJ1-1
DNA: TGTGCCAGCAGTTACGGACAGGGACTGAACACTGAAGCTTTCTTT
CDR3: CASSYGQGLNTEAFF

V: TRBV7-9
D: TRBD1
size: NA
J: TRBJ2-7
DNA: TGTGCCAGCAGCTTACACCGTGACAGGGTTCTCGAGCAGTACTTC
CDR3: CASSLHRDRVLEQYF

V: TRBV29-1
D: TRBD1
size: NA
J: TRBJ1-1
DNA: TGCAGCGTTGAACCGTCAGGGGGCGAAGCTTTCTTT
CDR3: CSVEPSGGEAFF

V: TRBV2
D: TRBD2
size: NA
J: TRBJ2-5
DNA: TGTGCCAGCAGTGTGGTAGCGGGATCGAACAATCTAGAGACCCAGTACTTC
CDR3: CASSVVAGSNNLETQYF

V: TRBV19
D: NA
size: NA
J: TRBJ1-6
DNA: TGTGCCAGTAGCCCCAGAGGGAATAATTCACCCCTCCACTTT
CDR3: CASSPRGNNSPLHF

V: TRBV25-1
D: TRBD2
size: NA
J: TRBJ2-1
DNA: TGTGCCAGCAGTGATTCTCGGCGGGAGCCCGACTACAATGAGCAGTTCTTC
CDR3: CASSDSRREPDYNEQFF

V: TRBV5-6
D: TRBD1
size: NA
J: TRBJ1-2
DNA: TGTGCCAGCAGCTTGGGGTCGGGACAGGGTTATGGCTACACCTTC
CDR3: CASSLGSGQGYGYTF

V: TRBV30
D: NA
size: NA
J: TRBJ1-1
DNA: TGTGCCTGGAGTGAGCACGGGAACACTGAAGCTTTCTTT
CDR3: CAWSEHGNTEAFF

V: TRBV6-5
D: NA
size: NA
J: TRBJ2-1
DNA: TGTGCCAGCAGGCCTCCGAATGAGAGCAATGAGCAGTTCTTC
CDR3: CASRPPNESNEQFF